This T cell receptor beta chain is from a study of T cell repertoires in cytomegalovirus infection. TCRdb called the reads again in MiXCR, with one record for every CDR3 protein. The data show some 130,000 distinct CDR3 sequences, 32% seen once. This clonotype was seen repeatedly, ten times or more. Antigen: not known. Study outcomes and limitations: Identification of carriers of CMV plus the relevant HLA was performed using cumulative public TCR beta family frequency.

Trimming shortened V by 0 bases and J by 1 base, and 6 bases separated the two germline ends. Germline CDR1 is MNHNS and CDR2 is SASEGT. CDR3 length: 14 amino acids. The receptor was isolated from a human donor in good health (CMV status not recorded). Some clones in this sample may be carry-over from other donors' samples. The chain couples TRBV6-1 to TRBJ1-1; D is unresolved. Sequenced material: CD8+ T cells from cultured PBMCs, taken from culture after CMV antigen stimulation. CDR3 in amino acids: CASSEARQNTEAFF. CDR3 bases: TGTGCCAGCAGTGAAGCCCGACAGAACACTGAAGCTTTCTTT.